This T cell receptor (beta chain) derives from a study of blood T cell repertoires in COVID-19. Study context: Sites across the United States, Italy and Spain contributed samples from acute and convalescent COVID-19. From T cells, B-cell-depleted T cells, or PBMCs came the material, which was cDNA or gDNA.

This clone appeared a single time. The CDR3 contains 14 residues. V gave up 2 bases and J gave up 6 bases, with 12 bases separating them. The germline CDR1 and CDR2 sequences are MNHEY and SMNVEV (reference sequence). In the source study's methods: Amplification of reference gene primers was used by the study to estimate nucleated cell counts. Assay used: immunoSEQ multiplex PCR; TCRdb lists only in-frame clones, some missing. V and J calls and clone size are given by that table; D and trimming were obtained from the DNA. The sample holds approximately 100,000 clones, around 89% seen once. The source material was peripheral blood. The J gene is TRBJ2-3, the V gene TRBV27, with a possible D match to TRBD1 (5 bases). The TCR was taken from a human donor with acute or convalescent COVID-19. The donor label of this sample is uncertain. CDR3 sequence: CASSLNQGGDTQYF. The CDR3 DNA sequence: TGTGCCAGCAGTTTAAATCAGGGCGGCGATACGCAGTATTTT.